Listed below are T cell receptor beta chains from one sample, sequenced in a study of blood T cells in healthy people across ages. TCRdb redid the calling of the 5' RACE reads with MiXCR, one entry per CDR3 protein. This sample yields some 1,000,000 distinct CDR3 sequences, of which around 25% are seen a single time; 0.65% to 0.95% belongs to the top ten. These data are also associated with another study on T cells of mothers and their children.

The sample taken for sequencing was blood. The source is a girl aged 2 to 10 in good health. The CDR3 runs from the conserved cysteine through the conserved F or W. The order of the fields is CDR3 protein, CDR3 DNA, D gene, V gene, clone size, J gene. D genes are given only for firm matches. Part of the rows lack a size; the others show once, few, many or a class for expanded clones.

CDR3: CASSRIAGGRAETQYF; DNA: TGTGCCAGCAGCCGAATAGCGGGAGGGCGCGCAGAGACCCAGTACTTC; D: TRBD2; V: TRBV7-2; size: NA; J: TRBJ2-5
CDR3: CSVKPQGSGYGYTF; DNA: TGCAGCGTCAAACCACAGGGGTCGGGCTATGGCTACACCTTC; D: TRBD1; V: TRBV29-1; size: NA; J: TRBJ1-2
CDR3: CASLLVPGAPQETQYF; DNA: TGTGCCAGCCTACTGGTCCCTGGAGCCCCCCAAGAGACCCAGTACTTC; D: NA; V: TRBV7-2; size: few; J: TRBJ2-5
CDR3: CASSSSVFSGNEQFF; DNA: TGTGCCAGCAGCTCAAGCGTATTTTCAGGGAATGAGCAGTTCTTC; D: NA; V: TRBV7-6; size: NA; J: TRBJ2-1
CDR3: CASMSGAPYEQYF; DNA: TGCGCCAGCATGTCCGGGGCTCCCTACGAGCAGTACTTC; D: NA; V: TRBV10-1; size: NA; J: TRBJ2-7
CDR3: CSVEGGRLAGVQETQYF; DNA: TGCAGCGTTGAAGGAGGAAGACTAGCGGGAGTCCAAGAGACCCAGTACTTC; D: TRBD2; V: TRBV29-1; size: NA; J: TRBJ2-5
CDR3: CASSDWTGDGETQYF; DNA: TGTGCCAGCAGTGATTGGACAGGGGACGGGGAGACCCAGTACTTC; D: TRBD1; V: TRBV6-1; size: NA; J: TRBJ2-5
CDR3: CASSIGRLPQETQYF; DNA: TGTGCCAGCAGTATAGGGCGTCTACCCCAAGAGACCCAGTACTTC; D: NA; V: TRBV7-9; size: NA; J: TRBJ2-5
CDR3: CASSADRVGNEKLFF; DNA: TGTGCCAGCAGTGCCGACAGGGTTGGTAATGAAAAACTGTTTTTT; D: TRBD1; V: TRBV2; size: NA; J: TRBJ1-4
CDR3: CASSQAGQGYYNEQFF; DNA: TGTGCCAGCAGCCAGGCGGGACAGGGTTATTACAATGAGCAGTTCTTC; D: TRBD1; V: TRBV7-6; size: NA; J: TRBJ2-1
CDR3: CSVGDGADTQYF; DNA: TGCAGCGTCGGGGACGGGGCAGATACGCAGTATTTT; D: NA; V: TRBV29-1; size: few; J: TRBJ2-3
CDR3: CASSSDSVAGGNEQYF; DNA: TGTGCCAGCAGCTCCGATTCTGTAGCGGGAGGAAACGAGCAGTACTTC; D: TRBD2; V: TRBV7-9; size: NA; J: TRBJ2-7
CDR3: CSASPAGPRETQYF; DNA: TGCAGTGCTTCTCCGGCGGGGCCCCGGGAGACCCAGTACTTC; D: NA; V: TRBV20-1; size: NA; J: TRBJ2-5
CDR3: CASRHRQGTSYEQYF; DNA: TGTGCCAGCAGGCACCGACAGGGGACCTCCTACGAGCAGTACTTC; D: TRBD1; V: TRBV7-8; size: NA; J: TRBJ2-7
CDR3: CASTQPDRGPEAFF; DNA: TGTGCCAGCACCCAACCGGACAGAGGGCCTGAAGCTTTCTTT; D: NA; V: TRBV12-3/TRBV12-4; size: few; J: TRBJ1-1
CDR3: CASSQGSFGGENEQFF; DNA: TGTGCCAGCAGCCAAGGGTCCTTCGGGGGAGAGAATGAGCAGTTCTTC; D: NA; V: TRBV3-1; size: few; J: TRBJ2-1
CDR3: CASSSRFGTFLAETQYF; DNA: TGTGCCAGCAGCTCAAGATTCGGGACTTTTCTGGCCGAGACCCAGTACTTC; D: NA; V: TRBV7-2; size: once; J: TRBJ2-5
CDR3: CASSLGQGVQYF; DNA: TGTGCCAGCAGCTTAGGACAGGGGGTTCAGTACTTC; D: TRBD1; V: TRBV7-2; size: few; J: TRBJ2-5
CDR3: CASSQAGLAGTDTQYF; DNA: TGCGCCAGCAGCCAAGCTGGACTAGCGGGAACAGATACGCAGTATTTT; D: TRBD2; V: TRBV4-1; size: few; J: TRBJ2-3
CDR3: CASLGGASTDTQYF; DNA: TGTGCCAGTCTTGGAGGGGCTAGCACAGATACGCAGTATTTT; D: NA; V: TRBV27; size: NA; J: TRBJ2-3
CDR3: CASSAWGTSGVNEQFF; DNA: TGTGCCAGCAGCGCGTGGGGGACTAGCGGGGTAAACGAGCAGTTCTTC; D: TRBD2; V: TRBV7-3; size: NA; J: TRBJ2-1
CDR3: CSVEDEVGWFF; DNA: TGCAGCGTTGAAGATGAAGTGGGATGGTTCTTC; D: NA; V: TRBV29-1; size: NA; J: TRBJ2-1
CDR3: CASSDNSRVTQYF; DNA: TGTGCCAGCAGTGATAACAGTCGAGTGACCCAGTACTTC; D: NA; V: TRBV2; size: NA; J: TRBJ2-5
CDR3: CSAKGTGNEKLFF; DNA: TGCAGTGCCAAAGGTACAGGGAACGAAAAACTGTTTTTT; D: NA; V: TRBV20-1; size: NA; J: TRBJ1-4
CDR3: CASSLRVGGLDTQYF; DNA: TGTGCCAGCAGCCTGAGAGTCGGCGGTTTAGATACGCAGTATTTT; D: NA; V: TRBV7-2; size: NA; J: TRBJ2-3
CDR3: CASSPTTSPTSGANVLTF; DNA: TGTGCCAGCAGCCCGACGACTAGCCCTACCTCTGGGGCCAACGTCCTGACTTTC; D: TRBD2; V: TRBV7-3; size: NA; J: TRBJ2-6
CDR3: CSADTSDSYNEQFF; DNA: TGCAGTGCTGATACATCGGACAGCTACAATGAGCAGTTCTTC; D: NA; V: TRBV20-1; size: few; J: TRBJ2-1
CDR3: CASSASGVYEQYF; DNA: TGTGCCAGCAGCGCCAGCGGGGTCTACGAGCAGTACTTC; D: TRBD2; V: TRBV7-9; size: NA; J: TRBJ2-7
CDR3: CASSLLAGLNYEQYF; DNA: TGTGCCAGCAGTCTCCTAGCGGGACTAAACTACGAGCAGTACTTC; D: TRBD2; V: TRBV27; size: few; J: TRBJ2-7
CDR3: CASSQAHGYTF; DNA: TGTGCCAGCAGCCAAGCCCATGGCTACACCTTC; D: NA; V: TRBV3-1; size: few; J: TRBJ1-2
CDR3: CASSPLPSTDTDTQYF; DNA: TGCGCCAGCAGCCCCCTCCCTTCAACCGACACAGATACGCAGTATTTT; D: NA; V: TRBV5-1; size: few; J: TRBJ2-3
CDR3: CASSSRGGAEQFF; DNA: TGTGCCAGCAGCTCGCGAGGGGGCGCTGAGCAGTTCTTC; D: TRBD1; V: TRBV5-4; size: NA; J: TRBJ2-1
CDR3: CASTPPQDRGYKVQYF; DNA: TGTGCCAGCACTCCCCCCCAGGACAGGGGATACAAAGTGCAGTACTTC; D: TRBD1; V: TRBV12-3/TRBV12-4; size: NA; J: TRBJ2-7
CDR3: CSVGEGQGVNQPQHF; DNA: TGCAGCGTTGGAGAAGGTCAGGGAGTGAATCAGCCCCAGCATTTT; D: NA; V: TRBV29-1; size: few; J: TRBJ1-5
CDR3: CSAEPPNTEAFF; DNA: TGCAGTGCTGAACCCCCGAACACTGAAGCTTTCTTT; D: NA; V: TRBV20-1; size: few; J: TRBJ1-1
CDR3: CSVVKGGGELFF; DNA: TGCAGCGTTGTAAAAGGGGGCGGGGAGCTGTTTTTT; D: NA; V: TRBV29-1; size: NA; J: TRBJ2-2
CDR3: CASTNIKNTGELFF; DNA: TGTGCCAGCACAAATATCAAGAACACCGGGGAGCTGTTTTTT; D: NA; V: TRBV12-3/TRBV12-4; size: many; J: TRBJ2-2
CDR3: CSARSGQRSYGYTF; DNA: TGCAGTGCTCGCTCAGGGCAGAGGAGCTATGGCTACACCTTC; D: NA; V: TRBV20-1; size: few; J: TRBJ1-2
CDR3: CASSLILPEQFF; DNA: TGTGCCAGCAGTTTAATACTGCCTGAGCAGTTCTTC; D: NA; V: TRBV12-3/TRBV12-4; size: NA; J: TRBJ2-1
CDR3: CASSPGGLIEKLFF; DNA: TGTGCCAGCAGCCCTGGGGGTTTGATTGAAAAACTGTTTTTT; D: NA; V: TRBV7-2; size: few; J: TRBJ1-4
CDR3: CSARDSPPLQETQYF; DNA: TGCAGTGCTAGAGACAGTCCCCCCTTACAAGAGACCCAGTACTTC; D: NA; V: TRBV20-1; size: NA; J: TRBJ2-5
CDR3: CAISSSEGSYNEQFF; DNA: TGTGCCATCAGTAGTTCGGAGGGCTCCTACAATGAGCAGTTCTTC; D: NA; V: TRBV10-3; size: NA; J: TRBJ2-1
CDR3: CASGKGPLETGELFF; DNA: TGTGCCAGCGGGAAGGGGCCTCTTGAAACCGGGGAGCTGTTTTTT; D: NA; V: TRBV7-3; size: few; J: TRBJ2-2
CDR3: CASSLRAPGPDTQYF; DNA: TGTGCCAGCAGCTTAAGGGCCCCGGGCCCAGATACGCAGTATTTT; D: NA; V: TRBV7-2; size: NA; J: TRBJ2-3
CDR3: CASSDVAGRDTGELFF; DNA: TGTGCCAGCAGCGACGTAGCGGGGAGAGACACCGGGGAGCTGTTTTTT; D: TRBD2; V: TRBV2; size: NA; J: TRBJ2-2
CDR3: CASSLISYEKLFF; DNA: TGTGCCAGCAGCTTAATTTCGTATGAAAAACTGTTTTTT; D: NA; V: TRBV7-2; size: NA; J: TRBJ1-4